Presented here are 3 T cell receptor beta chains from one specimen sequenced in a study of identical twins (dated by TCRdb to between 2015 and 2016). Receptor libraries were prepared by 5' RACE. TCRdb shows the sequencer as Illumina HiSeq 2000. TCRdb passed the public sequencing reads through fastp at Q25 and MiXCR, retaining productive beta sequences. All rows with the same CDR3 protein become a single entry with the most common DNA and genes. This sample comprises roughly 540,000 distinct CDR3 sequences, roughly a fifth of them detected only once. The leading ten clones occupy 0.91% of the sample. The sample also formed part of further work on T cells expressing NK-cell markers.

The sample consisted of CD4+ T cells sorted from blood. The receptors come from a woman aged 18-29 years in good health.

V and J are TRBV20-1 and TRBJ2-3, with 10 bases fitting TRBD2. Germline V CDR1 and CDR2: DFQATT, SNEGSKA (reference sequence). There are 16 residues in the CDR3. V trimming: 1 base; J trimming: 0 bases; junction bases outside the gene matches: 4. The CDR3: CSARGTSGVSTDTQYF. The CDR3 DNA is TGCAGTGCTAGAGGAACTAGCGGGGTCAGCACAGATACGCAGTATTTT.

This clonotype came up many times. The rearrangement links TRBV10-3 to TRBJ2-5; a possible D gene is TRBD2 (6 bases). This CDR3 has 14 amino acids. V lost 8 bases and J lost 4, with 17 bases in between. The germline V gene has CDR1 ENHRY and CDR2 SYGVKD. The CDR3 loop reads CAISNIEGGETQYF. The CDR3, as DNA: TGTGCCATCTCTAACATTGAGGGAGGAGAGACCCAGTACTTC.

J is TRBJ2-1 and V is TRBV11-3; 7 bases are shared with TRBD1. Trimming at V came to 3 bases and at J to 12 bases, leaving 5 bases not matched to a gene. Germline V gene data show CDR1 as SGHNT and CDR2 as YENEEA. There are 12 residues in the CDR3. CDR3 in DNA: TGTGCCAGCAGCTTCGAGGGGGCCGGGCAGTTCTTC. This codes for CASSFEGAGQFF. The full variable domain, completed using reference TRBV11-3 and TRBJ2-1, is EAGVVQSPRYKIIEKKQPVAFWCNPISGHNTLYWYLQNLGQGPELLIRYENEEAVDDSQLPKDRFSAERLKGVDSTLKIQPAELGDSAVYLCASSFEGAGQFFGPGTRLTVL.